This record looks at one TCR beta chain sequence and its context. Its antigen is still unknown. The sample holds no much larger clone one base away, and base qualities are not on file. TCR beta CDR3 regions were sequenced from DNA using the immunoSEQ Assay. The study's processing was this. T cell density was computed as TCR beta template counts normalized to usable DNA estimated by amplifying housekeeping genes. Using the preseqR package, richness was estimated by extrapolating to 120,000 templates for tissue samples and 400,000 templates for PBMC samples. Clonality was defined as one minus Pielou's evenness. Differential abundance testing on productive amino-acid clonotypes, with a minimum total count of 5 and an alpha of 0.1, was used to identify tissue-enriched TCRs. The Jaccard Index and the Morisita Overlap Index were used to measure how much the repertoires overlapped between compartments. GLIPH grouped TCR beta CDR3s together with public tetramer-defined viral CDR3s, and a viral motif had to include at least three viral sequences and also show V-gene enrichment. TCRdb holds this immuneACCESS table with in-frame rearrangements only. Some clones are missing; in checked studies, unresolved V genes explain under half, and the rest has no known cause. D and trimming come from the DNA, and the V and J calls and clone size come from that table. In all, the sample holds some 85,000 clones, and around three quarters of those were seen once. The top ten clonotypes cover roughly 19% of the sample.

At diagnosis, tumor, uninvolved tumor-adjacent lung and peripheral blood were collected and then preserved as a mix of FFPE and fresh-frozen material. For TCR repertoire profiling, blood samples were analyzed as peripheral blood mononuclear cells. These data originate in a study of T cells in localized non-small cell lung cancer (dated by TCRdb to about 2020). Background on the whole study: The study examined T cell repertoires in 200 to 300 patients with early-stage NSCLC and compared tumors with uninvolved tumor-adjacent lungs. All 240 or so NSCLC patients in the cohort were treatment-naive and had localized lung tumors that were resected. Of the NSCLC patients, fewer than 150 were male and approximately 110 were female, and the mean age was approximately 66 years. The research as a whole found: Uninvolved tumor-adjacent lung showed the highest T cell clonality, higher than tumor, which suggests more focused antigenic responses in the adjacent lung. Because multi-region tumor sequencing was not performed, intratumor heterogeneity could not be ruled out. Higher blood T cell density associated with longer overall survival, while higher adjacent-lung clonality associated with shorter survival. Because of the exploratory design, TCR variables were selected using unadjusted p-values without false-discovery rate correction. A median of roughly 56 of the top 100 tumor clones were detected in paired uninvolved adjacent lung, and some 28 of these tumor clones were also found among the top 100 clones of the paired uninvolved adjacent lung.

CDR1 is given as GTSNPN and CDR2 as SVGIG, both from the germline V gene (reference sequence). V is pared back by 0 bases and J by 6 bases, with 9 bases lying between the germline termini. The CDR3, from cysteine to phenylalanine, totals 13 residues. CDR3 DNA is the only sequence kept; it has 39 bases, read in frame from the first base. The receptor chain draws on TRBV30 and TRBJ1-5; the D gene cannot be named for sure. The clonotype originates from a man aged 35 to 69 with stage II squamous cell lung carcinoma. Source: PBMCs, taken before any cancer treatment. The CDR3 reads CAWSVHAGQPQHF. The DNA is TGTGCCTGGAGTGTACACGCCGGTCAGCCCCAGCATTTT.